The 13 T cell receptor beta chains below all came from one sample that was sequenced in a study of blood T cell repertoires in COVID-19. Only in-frame clones appear in the TCRdb table, and some are missing; sequencing was by immunoSEQ multiplex PCR. The table records some 150,000 clones, over 60% of them present only once. The sequenced sample consisted of PBMCs or T cells enriched from blood (not recorded which). All receptors come from a woman aged 45-60 years who had recovered from COVID-19.

Regarding this clone: Other nucleotide sequences in the sample specify the same CDR3. The gene calls are TRBV3-1 (or the pseudogene TRBV3-2) and TRBJ2-1; D gene ambiguous. CDR3 size: 11 residues. Germline loops: CDR1 LGHDT, CDR2 YNNKEL (reference sequence). V lost 6 bases, J lost 6 bases, and 6 bases lay in between. The CDR3 loop reads CASRLSNEQFF. CDR3 in DNA: TGTGCCAGCAGGCTAAGCAATGAGCAGTTCTTC.

The chain couples TRBV7-3 to TRBJ2-7; D is perhaps TRBD2 (5 bases). Per germline, CDR1 SGHTA and CDR2 FQGTGA. The CDR3 spans 13 residues. Trimming pared 5 bases from V and 1 base from J, leaving 9 bases between. CDR3 loop: CASSPGISYEQYF. The CDR3 DNA reads TGTGCCAGCAGCCCCGGGATTTCCTACGAGCAGTACTTC. Looking up the rest from reference TRBV7-3 and TRBJ2-7 gives the full variable domain: GAGVSQTPSNKVTEKGKYVELRCDPISGHTALYWYRQSLGQGPEFLIYFQGTGAADDSGLPNDRFFAVRPEGSVSTLKIQRTERGDSAVYLCASSPGISYEQYFGPGTRLTVT.

The V gene is TRBV7-9, the J gene TRBJ2-7; TRBD2 might be the D (6 bases). V was clipped by 2 bases and J by 0 bases, with 8 bases between them. CDR3 length: 14 amino acids. Germline-derived CDR1 and CDR2 are SEHNR and FQNEAQ (reference sequence). The CDR3 nucleotides are TGTGCCAGCAGCTTACGGGAGAGCTCCTACGAGCAGTACTTC. The encoded protein is CASSLRESSYEQYF.

The rearrangement links TRBV28 to TRBJ1-5, with D uncertain. The V gene lost 6 bases and the J gene lost 0 bases, with 18 bases spanning the gap. This CDR3 has 17 residues. The germline CDR1 and CDR2 sequences are MDHEN and SYDVKM. In nucleotides, the CDR3 is TGTGCCAGCAGCCGAATAACCGAGGTTCTTAGCAATCAGCCCCAGCATTTT. It encodes CASSRITEVLSNQPQHF.

The rearrangement links TRBV28 to TRBJ1-5; D uncertain. The germline gives CDR1 MDHEN, CDR2 SYDVKM. V was trimmed by 8 bases and J by 2 bases, leaving 13 bases between them. The CDR3 loop spans 14 amino acids. CDR3 loop: CASSTSLGNQPQHF. DNA of the CDR3: TGTGCCAGCTCGACTTCTTTGGGCAATCAGCCCCAGCATTTT. Looking up the rest from reference TRBV28 and TRBJ1-5 gives the full variable domain: DVKVTQSSRYLVKRTGEKVFLECVQDMDHENMFWYRQDPGLGLRLIYFSYDVKMKEKGDIPEGYSVSREKKERFSLILESASTNQTSMYLCASSTSLGNQPQHFGDGTRLSIL.

CDR3 nucleotide sequence: TGTGCCAGCAACAGGGGTCTAGGAGAGCAGTACTTC. It translates to CASNRGLGEQYF. V gene TRBV13 combines with J gene TRBJ2-7; 7 bases fit TRBD1. Per the germline V gene, CDR1 is PRHDT and CDR2 is FYEKMQ (reference sequence). This CDR3 region has 12 residues. The trim removed 7 bases at V and 7 bases at J, leaving 7 bases unmatched.

The chain couples TRBV7-8 to TRBJ2-3, with unresolved D. The CDR3 contains 14 residues. V lost 6 bases, J lost 0 bases, and 10 bases lay in between. Germline CDR1 SGHVS, CDR2 FQNEAQ. Here the CDR3 DNA reads TGTGCCAGCAGTCAGGTTGCTAGCACAGATACGCAGTATTTT. Translation: CASSQVASTDTQYF.

The chain joins TRBV11-2 to TRBJ2-7; D not certain. Trimming cost V 0 bases and J 9 bases, with 9 bases left between them. This CDR3 has 12 residues. Germline-derived CDR1 and CDR2 are SGHAT and FQNNGV. The CDR3 DNA reads as TGTGCCAGCAGCTTAGAATCAACTGTGCAGTACTTC. This codes for CASSLESTVQYF.

The chain recombines TRBV7-9 with TRBJ1-2; TRBD1 is a possible D gene (5 bases). Germline CDR1 and CDR2: SEHNR and FQNEAQ (reference sequence). The ends were cut back, 5 bases at V and 7 bases at J, with 17 bases in the middle. This CDR3 has 14 residues. CDR3: CASSLGTRAFGYTF. As DNA, the CDR3 is TGTGCCAGCAGCCTCGGGACTAGAGCGTTTGGCTACACCTTC.

The chain is built from TRBV2 and TRBJ2-3; TRBD2 aligns across 9 bases. Germline values: CDR1 SNHLY, CDR2 FYNNEI. The V and J ends lost 4 bases and 2 bases, in that order; junction bases with no gene match: 7. The CDR3 spans 16 residues. The CDR3 nucleotides are TGTGCCAGCAGTGGATTCCTAGCGGGACCCACAGATACGCAGTATTTT. Protein product: CASSGFLAGPTDTQYF. The variable domain in full, with the rest retrieved from reference TRBV2 and TRBJ2-3, is EPEVTQTPSHQVTQMGQEVILRCVPISNHLYFYWYRQILGQKVEFLVSFYNNEISEKSEIFDDQFSVERPDGSNFTLKIRSTKLEDSAMYFCASSGFLAGPTDTQYFGPGTRLTVL.

The rearrangement links TRBV5-4 to TRBJ2-5, with D perhaps matching TRBD2 (6 bases). Germline lookup yields CDR1 SGHNT and CDR2 YYREEE (reference sequence). The CDR3 totals 17 residues. Trimming removed 4 bases from V and 1 base from J, with 20 bases in between. The CDR3 region is CASSGGSGRARQETQYF. The CDR3 bases are TGTGCCAGCAGCGGGGGGTCGGGGCGGGCCCGCCAAGAGACCCAGTACTTC.

The chain couples TRBV3-1 (or the pseudogene TRBV3-2) to TRBJ1-5, with a tentative D call TRBD1 (5 bases). Looked up from germline, CDR1 is LGHDT and CDR2 is YNNKEL (reference sequence). The CDR3 consists of 14 residues. Trimming left V 5 bases short and J 1 base short, with 9 bases between. In nucleotides, the CDR3 is TGTGCCAGCAGCTGGGGGGAGAGCAATCAGCCCCAGCATTTT. Amino acid sequence: CASSWGESNQPQHF.

The V call is TRBV19, the J call TRBJ2-7, with 9 bases aligning to TRBD1. The CDR3 runs to 14 residues. The germline V gene has CDR1 LNHDA and CDR2 SQIVND (reference sequence). V shed 3 bases and J 2 bases; nucleotides not matched to a gene: 2. The CDR3 DNA sequence: TGTGCCAGTAGTATTGGGGACAGGGCCTACGAGCAGTACTTC. This codes for CASSIGDRAYEQYF.